The present T cell receptor beta chain was sequenced within a study of T cells in tumors after PD-1 blockade. Overall study context: Prior checkpoint blockade, systemic immunosuppressant use, or anti-cancer therapy within 4 weeks excluded patients. Either cemiplimab 350 mg every 2 weeks or pembrolizumab 200 mg every 3 weeks was given. Study-wide results and limits: Approximately 41% of tumor TCR clonotypes were also found in blood.

Clones were read by immunoSEQ multiplex PCR, and TCRdb kept only the in-frame ones, dropping some. The sample holds 14,000 or so clones, roughly 80% seen once. As concerns this clone: Antigen: not known.

The germline V gene has CDR1 MNHEY and CDR2 SVGEGT. V was clipped by 4 bases and J by 7 bases, with 10 bases between them. The CDR3 runs 13 residues. Template: tumor biopsy or peripheral blood genomic DNA, roughly 600-6,004 ng per sample. The material was PBMCs, obtained after anti-PD-1 treatment. The chain recombines TRBV6-2 or TRBV6-3 with TRBJ2-2; no clear D gene. This TCR was sampled from a human donor with basal cell carcinoma. CDR3 protein: CASSLGIVGELFF. The DNA of the CDR3 is TGTGCCAGCAGTTTAGGGATTGTCGGGGAGCTGTTTTTT.